This T cell receptor beta chain comes out of a study of T cell repertoires in cytomegalovirus infection. In germline, CDR1 is SEHNR, CDR2 FQNEAQ (reference sequence). V lost 5 bases and J lost 10; bases outside the gene matches: 13. The CDR3 consists of 15 residues. TCRdb re-analysed the reads in MiXCR, keeping a single row per CDR3 protein. The table shows approximately 180,000 distinct CDR3 sequences, with roughly 19% occurring only once. This clonotype was seen many times. The clonotype comes from a human donor in good health (CMV status not recorded). Some clones in this sample may be carry-over from other donors' samples. Material for sequencing was PBMCs. The V and J genes are TRBV7-9 and TRBJ1-1; TRBD1 matches 10 bases. This CDR3 reads CASSPAGTGALRAFF. The CDR3 bases are TGTGCCAGCAGCCCGGCCGGGACAGGGGCCCTTCGAGCTTTCTTT.